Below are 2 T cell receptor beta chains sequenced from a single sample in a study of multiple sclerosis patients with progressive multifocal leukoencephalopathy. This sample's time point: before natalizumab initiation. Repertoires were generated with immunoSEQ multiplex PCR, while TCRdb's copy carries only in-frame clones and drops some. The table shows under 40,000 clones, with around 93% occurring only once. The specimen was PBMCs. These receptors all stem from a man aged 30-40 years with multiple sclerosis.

The CDR3 DNA is TGTGCCAGCAGCGCGGGACTAGCGGGAACCAATGAGCAGTTCTTC. Translating gives CASSAGLAGTNEQFF. This chain joins TRBV7-2 and TRBJ2-1; TRBD2 matches 13 bases. Germline values: CDR1 SGHTA, CDR2 FQGNSA. CDR3 size: 15 residues. J lost 6 bases, V lost 5 bases, and 4 bases had no gene match.

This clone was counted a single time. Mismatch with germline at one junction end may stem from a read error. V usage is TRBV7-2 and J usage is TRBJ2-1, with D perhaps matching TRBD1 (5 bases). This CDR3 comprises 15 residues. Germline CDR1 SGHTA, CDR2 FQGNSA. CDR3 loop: CASSPQQDPYNEQFF. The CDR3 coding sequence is TGTGCCAGCAGCCCGCAACAGGACCCCTATAATGAGCAGTTCTTC.